These T cell receptor beta chains were read from a single sample in a study of T cell repertoires in cytomegalovirus infection. These receptors have no known antigen. TCRdb processed the reads anew with MiXCR; each CDR3 protein has one entry. The data contain some 68,000 distinct CDR3 sequences, approximately 22% of them singletons. Sequences were obtained from PBMCs, sequenced either directly or after in vitro stimulation (not recorded which). These receptors all come from a human donor in good health (CMV status not recorded). Some clones in this sample may be carry-over from other donors' samples. Each CDR3 is given with its conserved first and last residue. Each record gives: D gene, clone size, J gene, V gene, CDR3 DNA, CDR3 protein. D genes are given only for firm matches. Clone sizes are given selectively: once, few, many, or a class where the clone is expanded.

.,few,TRBJ2-3,TRBV19,TGTGCCAGTAGTTCCCGGACTGTTTTTACTAGCACAGATACGCAGTATTTT,CASSSRTVFTSTDTQYF
.,.,TRBJ2-1,TRBV20-1,TGCAGTGCTAGAGGGGCGACAGGATCTAGGTACAATGAGCAGTTCTTC,CSARGATGSRYNEQFF
.,many,TRBJ1-1,TRBV7-6,TGTGCCAGCAGCTTAGTCCCGCTTATCGTCCCGATCCCGACTGAAGCTTTCTTT,CASSLVPLIVPIPTEAFF
TRBD1,few,TRBJ1-5,TRBV28,TGTGCCAGCAGCCTGGACAGGGGGAGGAGAGGCAATCAGCCCCAGCATTTT,CASSLDRGRRGNQPQHF
TRBD1,many,TRBJ2-7,TRBV10-3,TGTGCCATCAGTACCGACCGGGACAGGACCTACGAGCAGTACTTC,CAISTDRDRTYEQYF
TRBD2,few,TRBJ2-1,TRBV9,TGTGCCAGCAGCGTAGATTCGGGAGGGCCGACTGGTGAGCAGTTCTTC,CASSVDSGGPTGEQFF
.,.,TRBJ1-1,TRBV9,TGTGCCAGCAGCGCCAGCCCCTGGAACCACGCAGGAGAAGCTTTCTTT,CASSASPWNHAGEAFF
.,few,TRBJ2-3,TRBV20-1,TGCAGTGCTAGTCTCAATCCGGGCACAGATACGCAGTATTTT,CSASLNPGTDTQYF
.,few,TRBJ2-6,TRBV24-1,TGTGCCACCAGTGGCACAGGCCGCTCTGGGGCCAACGTCCTGACTTTC,CATSGTGRSGANVLTF
TRBD2,.,TRBJ2-5,TRBV7-6,TGTGCCAGCAGCCCTCAGGTAGCGGGGTTCCAAGAGACCCAGTACTTC,CASSPQVAGFQETQYF
TRBD1,many,TRBJ2-5,TRBV4-1,TGCGCCAGCAGCCAAAAAGATTGGGGGACAGGGGAAGAGACCCAGTACTTC,CASSQKDWGTGEETQYF
TRBD1,few,TRBJ1-2,TRBV6-2/TRBV6-3,TGTGCCAGTACTCAGGGGGCCGGCTATGGCTACACCTTC,CASTQGAGYGYTF
.,.,TRBJ2-2,TRBV15,TGTGCCACCAGGAACACCGGGGAGCTGTTTTTT,CATRNTGELFF
.,.,TRBJ1-1,TRBV6-2/TRBV6-3,TGTGCCAGCAGTTACCTTCGGGCGAACACTGAAGCTTTCTTT,CASSYLRANTEAFF
.,.,TRBJ2-2,TRBV6-4,TGTGCCAGCAGTGAAGCGAACACCGGGGAGCTGTTTTTT,CASSEANTGELFF
TRBD2,.,TRBJ2-4,TRBV25-1,TGTGCCAGCAGTCGTCGGGAGGCGGGTATATCGGCCAAAAACATTCAGTACTTC,CASSRREAGISAKNIQYF
.,.,TRBJ1-2,TRBV27,TGTGCCAGCAGTCTGACAGTTAACTATGGCTACACCTTC,CASSLTVNYGYTF
TRBD2,many,TRBJ2-1,TRBV7-2,TGTGCCAGCAGCCCATACGGTCTGGGACTAGCGGGAGGGCGGCGCTACAATGAGCAGTTCTTC,CASSPYGLGLAGGRRYNEQFF
TRBD2,.,TRBJ2-1,TRBV9,TGTGCCAGCAGCGTGGTTAGCGGGAGGGGCAATGAGCAGTTCTTC,CASSVVSGRGNEQFF
TRBD2,.,TRBJ2-3,TRBV12-3/TRBV12-4,TGTGCCAGCAGTAGAGGTAGCGGGGGGAGCACAGATACGCAGTATTTT,CASSRGSGGSTDTQYF
.,.,TRBJ2-2,TRBV4-3,TGCGCCAGCAGCCAAAACGGATTTAACACCGGGGAGCTGTTTTTT,CASSQNGFNTGELFF
TRBD1,.,TRBJ2-1,TRBV12-3/TRBV12-4,TGTGCCAGCAGCCGGGACAGGGCCTACAATGAGCAGTTCTTC,CASSRDRAYNEQFF
TRBD2,.,TRBJ2-5,TRBV10-3,TGTGCCATCAGCACGGGGACTAGCGGTACCTTGGGGACCCAGTACTTC,CAISTGTSGTLGTQYF
.,few,TRBJ1-2,TRBV7-8,TGTGCCAGCAGCCCGACGGTGACTAACTATGGCTACACCTTC,CASSPTVTNYGYTF
TRBD1,.,TRBJ2-7,TRBV20-1,TGCAGTGCTAGAGGGACAGGTGGATTCGCCTACGAGCAGTACTTC,CSARGTGGFAYEQYF
.,few,TRBJ1-2,TRBV7-2,TGTGCCAGCAGTCCTACAGGGCTGCTTGGCTACACCTTC,CASSPTGLLGYTF
TRBD1,.,TRBJ1-5,TRBV19,TGTGCCAGTAAAGGTCAGGGGGCTATTCAGCCCCAGCATTTT,CASKGQGAIQPQHF
.,few,TRBJ1-2,TRBV9,TGTGCCAGCAGCGTATTTGACTTGGCAGGGAACTATGGCTACACCTTC,CASSVFDLAGNYGYTF